The clone carrying this T cell receptor (beta chain) was seen ten or more times. Its antigen remains unknown. The germline V gene encodes CDR1 KGHSY and CDR2 FQNENV. This CDR3 region has 16 residues. V gave up 4 bases and J gave up 6 bases; unmatched junction bases: 13. The data were taken from a study of regulatory T cells in long-lasting Graves disease. The time point here: persistent/refractory GD, antithyroid drugs over 5 years with positive TRAb. PBMC-derived RNA was used for the TCR library. EDTA tubes held approximately 9 milliliters of peripheral blood from each patient. Researchers made TCR beta libraries by using iRepertoire HTBI primers and running Arm-PCR on CDR3 regions. From the multiplex PCR reads, TCRdb called clonotypes with MiXCR, one entry per CDR3 protein. The repertoire holds roughly 450,000 distinct CDR3 sequences, with 20% to 25% as singletons. General observations from the study: Since the sample size was small, accuracy may have been reduced. Thyroid tissue went unexamined; only peripheral blood was analyzed.

This receptor was identified in a female donor with Graves disease. This chain joins TRBV16 and TRBJ1-2; 8 nucleotides match TRBD1. Sample: peripheral blood mononuclear cells (PBMCs), taken when the disease was refractory, from a patient treated with antithyroid drugs. The CDR3 sequence is CASSRIFQGAYNGYTF. Here the CDR3 DNA reads TGTGCCAGCAGCCGCATTTTTCAGGGGGCGTATAATGGCTACACCTTC.